These 23 T cell receptor beta chains share one sample of origin, sequenced in a study of T cells in Graves' hyperthyroidism and ophthalmopathy. Amplified TCR beta CDR3 regions came from RNA transcripts. HTBI primers drove first-round RT-PCR of the TCR CDR3. In TCRdb, the multiplex PCR reads were re-called with MiXCR into one record per CDR3 protein. The sample lists hundreds of thousands of distinct CDR3 sequences, 45% occurring once. The sample was peripheral blood or thyroid tissue (not recorded which). The receptors were sampled from an adult man with Graves' disease, either hyperthyroidism or ophthalmopathy (not recorded which).

The chain is built from TRBV10-3 and TRBJ1-1; TRBD1 aligns across 10 bases. Germline lookup yields CDR1 ENHRY and CDR2 SYGVKD. The CDR3 runs to 14 residues. V lost 4 bases to trimming and J lost 5 bases; unmatched junction nucleotides: 4. CDR3 nucleotide sequence: TGTGCCATCAGTGCCGGGACAGGGGTAACTGAAGCTTTCTTT. As protein: CAISAGTGVTEAFF.

This clonotype was recorded a few times. The chain employs TRBV20-1 and TRBJ2-7; 8 nucleotides agree with TRBD2. The J segment lost 4 bases and the V segment lost 1 base, leaving 6 bases of the junction unmatched. This CDR3 is built from 14 residues. The germline CDR1 and CDR2 sequences are DFQATT and SNEGSKA (reference sequence). DNA for the CDR3: TGCAGTGCTAGAGTGACCAGCGGGAGATACGAGCAGTACTTC. It encodes CSARVTSGRYEQYF.

The chain joins TRBV10-3 to TRBJ1-1; a weak D match, TRBD1 (5 bases). Germline loops: CDR1 ENHRY, CDR2 SYGVKD. The ends were cut back, 3 bases at V and 2 bases at J, with 10 bases in the middle. This CDR3 spans 14 amino acids. In DNA, the CDR3 is TGTGCCATCAGTGACCCCAGGGTTAACACTGAAGCTTTCTTT. It encodes CAISDPRVNTEAFF.

The sample holds a few counts of this clonotype. The chain joins TRBV7-9 to TRBJ2-7; 11 positions match TRBD2. CDR3 length equals 16 residues. The V gene's germline CDR1 is SEHNR and CDR2 FQNEAQ (reference sequence). V gave up 6 bases and J gave up 3 bases; unmatched junction bases: 10. DNA of the CDR3: TGTGCCAGCAGTTACATAGCGGGAGGGGGGAGCTACGAGCAGTACTTC. It encodes CASSYIAGGGSYEQYF.

This clonotype occurred a few times. The V and J genes are TRBV20-1 and TRBJ2-7, with a possible D match to TRBD2 (5 bases). The CDR3 is made up of 13 amino acids. Germline V gene data show CDR1 as DFQATT and CDR2 as SNEGSKA (reference sequence). With 0 bases removed from V and 3 bases from J, the gap between germline ends came to 9 bases. CDR3 sequence (DNA): TGCAGTGCTAGAGACGGAGGTCTCTACGAGCAGTACTTC. It encodes CSARDGGLYEQYF.

A few counts support this clonotype. The gene calls are TRBV7-9 and TRBJ1-4; 7 nucleotides align to TRBD1. The CDR3 is 12 amino acids. The junction had 6 bases not matched to a gene; V was cut back by 4 bases and J by 13 bases. Looked up from germline, CDR1 is SEHNR and CDR2 is FQNEAQ (reference sequence). CDR3 DNA sequence: TGTGCCAGCAGCTGGGACAGCCCGTCACTGTTTTTT. Its protein product is CASSWDSPSLFF. The variable domain in full, with the rest retrieved from reference TRBV7-9 and TRBJ1-4, is DTGVSQNPRHKITKRGQNVTFRCDPISEHNRLYWYRQTLGQGPEFLTYFQNEAQLEKSRLLSDRFSAERPKGSFSTLEIQRTEQGDSAMYLCASSWDSPSLFFGSGTQLSVL.

This clonotype was recorded only once. The chain carries TRBV10-3 and TRBJ2-2; TRBD1 agrees at 8 bases. The CDR3 is 14 residues long. Losses at the gene ends were 10 bases for V and 0 bases for J; bases not matched to a gene: 4. Germline V gene lookup returns CDR1 ENHRY and CDR2 SYGVKD. CDR3 sequence reads: CATLDRANTGELFF. The DNA of the CDR3 is TGTGCCACTCTGGACAGGGCGAACACCGGGGAGCTGTTTTTT.

This clonotype was detected ten times or more. The chain recombines TRBV5-1 with TRBJ1-6; D is perhaps TRBD1 (5 bases). There are 14 residues in the CDR3. Germline loops: CDR1 SGHRS, CDR2 YFSETQ. Trimming took off 0 bases at V and 10 bases at J, with 11 bases between the two ends. The CDR3 region is CASSLASRDSPLHF. DNA for the CDR3: TGCGCCAGCAGCTTGGCTTCCAGGGACTCACCCCTCCACTTT. Based on the CDR3 plus reference TRBV5-1 and TRBJ1-6, the full variable domain is KAGVTQTPRYLIKTRGQQVTLSCSPISGHRSVSWYQQTPGQGLQFLFEYFSETQRNKGNFPGRFSGRQFSNSRSEMNVSTLELGDSALYLCASSLASRDSPLHFGNGTRLTVT.

As for this clonotype: Here the CDR3 omits its conserved ending phenylalanine or tryptophan, so a read error is the likely source. This chain joins TRBV2 and TRBJ1-1; D is possibly TRBD1 (6 bases). The CDR3 has 22 amino acids. CDR1 SNHLY and CDR2 FYNNEI come from the germline V gene. The CDR3 here is CATSDPNPRDKGNGLRNTEAFL. The CDR3, as DNA: TGTGCCACCAGTGATCCGAACCCCCGGGACAAGGGAAATGGACTGAGGAACACTGAAGCTTTCCTT.

This clonotype showed up just a few times. This chain joins TRBV20-1 and TRBJ2-5; 10 bases fit TRBD2. Unmatched junction bases numbered 12, after V lost 3 bases and J lost 5 bases. Germline V lookup: CDR1 DFQATT, CDR2 SNEGSKA (reference sequence). The CDR3 consists of 16 residues. DNA of the CDR3: TGCAGTGCTAGTCTGGCTAGCGGGAGTTTATACGAGACCCAGTACTTC. This gives the protein CSASLASGSLYETQYF.

The chain joins TRBV29-1 to TRBJ1-1, with D unclear. From germline, CDR1 is SQVTM and CDR2 ANQGSEA. This CDR3 region has 12 residues. Between the trimmed V and J ends, which lost 8 bases and 1 base, there was a span of 11 bases. CDR3 DNA sequence: TGCAGCAGTTACTCCCAGAACACTGAAGCTTTCTTT. Translating gives CSSYSQNTEAFF.

V gene TRBV4-2 combines with J gene TRBJ1-1, with a possible D match to TRBD1 (5 bases). V lost 5 bases to trimming and J lost 1 base, with 17 bases between them. The CDR3 loop spans 16 amino acids. In germline, CDR1 is LGHNA, CDR2 YNFKEQ. The CDR3 loop is CASSLGRGERNTEAFF. DNA for the CDR3: TGTGCCAGCAGCTTGGGAAGGGGAGAAAGGAACACTGAAGCTTTCTTT.

Ten or more counts support this clonotype. This chain connects TRBV2 to TRBJ2-2; D possibly corresponds to TRBD2 (6 bases). The V end was cut by 6 bases, the J end by 5 bases, with 10 bases between. Germline V gene sequence: CDR1 SNHLY, CDR2 FYNNEI. The CDR3 consists of 13 residues. CDR3 nucleotide sequence: TGTGCCAGCAGCGGTGGGGGGACCGGGGAGCTGTTTTTT. Its translation: CASSGGGTGELFF.

The gene calls are TRBV29-1 and TRBJ2-7, with 7 positions matching TRBD2. The germline gives CDR1 SQVTM, CDR2 ANQGSEA. The V gene end was trimmed by 1 base and the J gene end by 7 bases; junction bases not matched to a gene: 10. CDR3 size: 14 residues. In nucleotides, the CDR3 is TGCAGCGTTGAAGTGCTAGCGGAGTACAATGAGCAGTACTTC. Encoded protein: CSVEVLAEYNEQYF.

The sample holds many counts of this clonotype. The gene calls are TRBV7-9 and TRBJ2-7, with 9 bases fitting TRBD2. Germline CDR1 and CDR2: SEHNR and FQNEAQ (reference sequence). V gave up 5 bases and J gave up 3 bases; unmatched junction bases: 5. CDR3 length: 14 amino acids. CDR3 amino acids: CASSPGTSSYEQYF. Here the CDR3 DNA reads TGTGCCAGCAGCCCGGGGACTAGCAGCTACGAGCAGTACTTC.

The genes are TRBV5-5 and TRBJ1-6; D remains ambiguous. The germline V gene encodes CDR1 SGHKS and CDR2 YYEKEE (reference sequence). V lost 4 bases and J 9 bases, leaving 11 bases between the germline ends. This CDR3 has 13 residues. The CDR3 loop is CASSPVLVSPLHF. The CDR3 DNA sequence: TGTGCCAGCAGCCCGGTCTTGGTTTCACCCCTCCACTTT.

The gene calls are TRBV20-1 and TRBJ2-7, with a weak D call TRBD2 (7 bases). The CDR3 contains 14 residues. The germline V gene encodes CDR1 DFQATT and CDR2 SNEGSKA (reference sequence). Trimming shortened V by 8 bases and J by 7 bases, and 24 bases separated the two germline ends. This CDR3 is CSTLEGRGAGEQYF. The DNA for the CDR3 is TGCAGTACTTTGGAGGGACGGGGGGCAGGGGAGCAGTACTTC.

The count of this clonotype is one. The rearrangement uses TRBV25-1 and TRBJ2-5, with D possibly TRBD1 on 6 matching bases. Germline lookup yields CDR1 MGHDK and CDR2 SYGVNS. The CDR3 length is 11 residues. This chain's CDR3 is CAHDRKETQYF. Written as DNA, the CDR3 is TGTGCTCATGACAGGAAAGAGACCCAGTACTTC.

The rearrangement links TRBV7-6 to TRBJ2-2, with TRBD1 matching 8 bases. With V trimmed by 6 bases and J by 3 bases, 9 bases remained unmatched. The CDR3 is 16 residues long. Germline loops: CDR1 SGHVS, CDR2 FNYEAQ. CDR3 in amino acids: CASSPGQGSYTGELFF. CDR3 nucleotide sequence: TGTGCCAGCAGTCCCGGACAGGGCTCCTACACCGGGGAGCTGTTTTTT.

This clonotype was counted ten times or more. The chain combines TRBV2 with TRBJ1-5; D not certain. This CDR3 spans 14 amino acids. Per germline, CDR1 SNHLY and CDR2 FYNNEI. The V end lost 2 bases, the J end lost 0 bases, and 5 bases lay between the germline ends. The CDR3 here is CASSERISNQPQHF. For the CDR3, the DNA is TGTGCCAGCAGTGAACGGATTAGCAATCAGCCCCAGCATTTT.

This clonotype was counted once. This chain links TRBV2 with TRBJ1-5; 9 bases fit TRBD1. The DNA end is a closer match to TRBJ2-3, so the J assignment may be wrong. The CDR3 runs 14 residues. Germline loops: CDR1 SNHLY, CDR2 FYNNEI. The CDR3 protein is CASSPGTGPDTQYF. The CDR3 DNA reads as TGTGCCAGCAGCCCCGGGACAGGGCCAGATACGCAGTATTTT.

This clonotype was observed a few times. The genes are TRBV7-4 and TRBJ2-6; the D call may be TRBD1 or TRBD2 (5 bases each). Trimming shortened V by 5 bases and J by 0 bases, and 14 bases separated the two germline ends. This CDR3 has 17 amino acids. Germline lookup yields CDR1 SGHVT and CDR2 SQSDAQ. The chain's CDR3 is CASSRGQLGSGANVLTF. CDR3 sequence (DNA): TGTGCCAGCAGCCGGGGCCAGTTGGGCTCTGGGGCCAACGTCCTGACTTTC. Full variable domain (remainder filled in from reference TRBV7-4 and TRBJ2-6): GAGVSQSPRYKVAKRGRDVALRCDSISGHVTLYWYRQTLGQGSEVLTYSQSDAQRDKSGRPSGRFSAERPERSVSTLKIQRTEQGDSAVYLCASSRGQLGSGANVLTFGAGSRLTVL.

Notes on this clonotype: Relative to the germline gene, one junction end is altered; a read error may explain this. The rearrangement joins TRBV9 to TRBJ2-2; D unresolved. CDR3 length equals 15 residues. The germline gives CDR1 SGDLS, CDR2 YYNGEE. The CDR3 loop is CAGSVSTLNTGELFF. DNA for the CDR3: TGTGCCGGCAGCGTTTCCACTCTGAACACCGGGGAGCTGTTTTTT.